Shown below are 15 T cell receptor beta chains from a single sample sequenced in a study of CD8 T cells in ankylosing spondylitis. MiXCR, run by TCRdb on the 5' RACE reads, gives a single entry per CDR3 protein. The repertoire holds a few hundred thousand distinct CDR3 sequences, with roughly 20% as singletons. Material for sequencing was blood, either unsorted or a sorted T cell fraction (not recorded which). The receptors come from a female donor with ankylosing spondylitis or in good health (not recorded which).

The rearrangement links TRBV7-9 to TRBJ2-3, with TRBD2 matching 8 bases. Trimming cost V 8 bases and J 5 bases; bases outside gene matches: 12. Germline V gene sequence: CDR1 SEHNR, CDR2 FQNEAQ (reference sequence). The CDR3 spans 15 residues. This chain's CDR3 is CASPPGGGAGDTQYF. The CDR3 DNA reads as TGTGCCAGCCCCCCGGGAGGGGGGGCCGGAGATACGCAGTATTTT.

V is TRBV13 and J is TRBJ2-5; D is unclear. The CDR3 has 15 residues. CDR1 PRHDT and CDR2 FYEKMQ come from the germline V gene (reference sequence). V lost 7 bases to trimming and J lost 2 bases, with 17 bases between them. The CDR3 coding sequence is TGTGCCAGCAAAAGGTCCGGCCTGAGTCAAGAGACCCAGTACTTC. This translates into CASKRSGLSQETQYF.

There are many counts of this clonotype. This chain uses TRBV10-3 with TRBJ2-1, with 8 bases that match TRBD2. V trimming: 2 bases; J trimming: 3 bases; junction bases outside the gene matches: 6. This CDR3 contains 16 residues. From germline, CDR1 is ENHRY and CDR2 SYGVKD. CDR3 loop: CAISEGDGRGYNEQFF. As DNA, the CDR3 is TGTGCCATCAGTGAGGGGGACGGGAGGGGCTACAATGAGCAGTTCTTC.

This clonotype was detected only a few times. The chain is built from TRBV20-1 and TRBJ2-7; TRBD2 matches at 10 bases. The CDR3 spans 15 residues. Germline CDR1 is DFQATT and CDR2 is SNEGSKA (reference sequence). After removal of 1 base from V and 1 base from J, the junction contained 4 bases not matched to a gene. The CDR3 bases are TGCAGTGCTAGAGTAAGCGGGAGGGCTTCCTACGAGCAGTACTTC. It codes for CSARVSGRASYEQYF.

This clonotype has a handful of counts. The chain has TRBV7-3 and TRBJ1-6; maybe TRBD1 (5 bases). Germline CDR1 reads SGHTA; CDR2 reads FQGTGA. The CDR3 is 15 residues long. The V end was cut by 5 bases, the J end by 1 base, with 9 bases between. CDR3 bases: TGTGCCAGCAGCCTGGGGGTTTCCTATAATTCACCCCTCCACTTT. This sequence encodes CASSLGVSYNSPLHF. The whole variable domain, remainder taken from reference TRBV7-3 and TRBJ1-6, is GAGVSQTPSNKVTEKGKYVELRCDPISGHTALYWYRQSLGQGPEFLIYFQGTGAADDSGLPNDRFFAVRPEGSVSTLKIQRTERGDSAVYLCASSLGVSYNSPLHFGNGTRLTVT.

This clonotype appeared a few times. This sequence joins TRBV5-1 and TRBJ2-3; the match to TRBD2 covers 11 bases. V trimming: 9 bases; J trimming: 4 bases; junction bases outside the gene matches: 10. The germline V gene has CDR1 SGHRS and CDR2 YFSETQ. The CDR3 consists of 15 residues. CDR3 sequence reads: CATCIAGGPSDTQYF. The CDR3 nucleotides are TGCGCCACCTGCATAGCGGGAGGGCCTTCAGATACGCAGTATTTT.

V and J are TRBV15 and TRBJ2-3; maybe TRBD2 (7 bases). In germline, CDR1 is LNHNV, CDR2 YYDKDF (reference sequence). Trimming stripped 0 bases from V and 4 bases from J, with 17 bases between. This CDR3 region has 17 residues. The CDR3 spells CATSRDLGGAGADTQYF. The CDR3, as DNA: TGTGCCACCAGCAGAGATCTAGGGGGGGCTGGAGCAGATACGCAGTATTTT.

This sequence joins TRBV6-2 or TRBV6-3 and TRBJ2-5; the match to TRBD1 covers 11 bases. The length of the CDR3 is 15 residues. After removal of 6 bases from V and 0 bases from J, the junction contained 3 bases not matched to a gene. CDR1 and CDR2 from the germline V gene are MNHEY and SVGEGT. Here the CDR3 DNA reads TGTGCCAGCAGCGGACAGGGGGCCTACCAAGAGACCCAGTACTTC. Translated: CASSGQGAYQETQYF.

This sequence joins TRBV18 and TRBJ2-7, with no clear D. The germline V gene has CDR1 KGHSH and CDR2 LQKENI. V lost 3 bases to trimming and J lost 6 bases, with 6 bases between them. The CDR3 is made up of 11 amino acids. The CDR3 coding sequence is TGTGCCAGCTCACCCGGTGTCGAGCAGTACTTC. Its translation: CASSPGVEQYF.

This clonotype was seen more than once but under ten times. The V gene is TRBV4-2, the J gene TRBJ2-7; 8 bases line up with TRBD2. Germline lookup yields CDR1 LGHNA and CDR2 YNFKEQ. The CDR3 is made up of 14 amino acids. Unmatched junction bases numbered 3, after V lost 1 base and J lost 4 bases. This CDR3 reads CASSQVGTSYEQYF. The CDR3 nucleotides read TGTGCCAGCAGCCAAGTGGGGACTAGTTACGAGCAGTACTTC.

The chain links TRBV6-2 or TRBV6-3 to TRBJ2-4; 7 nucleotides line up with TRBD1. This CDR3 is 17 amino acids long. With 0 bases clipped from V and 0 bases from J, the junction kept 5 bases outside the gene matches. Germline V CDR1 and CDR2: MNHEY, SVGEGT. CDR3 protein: CASSYSPGQLAKNIQYF. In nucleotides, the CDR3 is TGTGCCAGCAGTTACTCGCCGGGACAGCTAGCCAAAAACATTCAGTACTTC.

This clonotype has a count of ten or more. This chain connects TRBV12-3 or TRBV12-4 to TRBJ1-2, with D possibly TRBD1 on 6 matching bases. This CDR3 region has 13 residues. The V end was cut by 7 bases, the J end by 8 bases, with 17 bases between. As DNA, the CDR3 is TGTGCCAGCAACACACAGGGCGGAGGCGGCTACACCTTC. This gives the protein CASNTQGGGGYTF.

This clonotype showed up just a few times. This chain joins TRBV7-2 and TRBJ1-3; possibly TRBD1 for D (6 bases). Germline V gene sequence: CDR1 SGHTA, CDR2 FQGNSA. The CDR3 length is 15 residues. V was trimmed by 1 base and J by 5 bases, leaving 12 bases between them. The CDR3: CASSLVGRGRNTIYF. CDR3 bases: TGTGCCAGCAGCTTAGTGGGCAGGGGCAGAAACACCATATATTTT.

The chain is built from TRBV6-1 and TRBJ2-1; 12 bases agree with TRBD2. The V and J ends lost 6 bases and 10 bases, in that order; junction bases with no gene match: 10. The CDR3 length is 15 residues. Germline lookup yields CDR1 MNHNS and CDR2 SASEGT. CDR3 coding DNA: TGTGCCAGCAGGGGGCTAGCGGGAGGGCCTCGGGAGCAGTTCTTC. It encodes CASRGLAGGPREQFF.

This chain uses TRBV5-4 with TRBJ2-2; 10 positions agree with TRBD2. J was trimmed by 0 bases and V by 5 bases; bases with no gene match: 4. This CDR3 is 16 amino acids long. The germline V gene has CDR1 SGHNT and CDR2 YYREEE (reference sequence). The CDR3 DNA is TGTGCCAGCAGAGATAGCGGGAGGCCGAACACCGGGGAGCTGTTTTTT. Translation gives CASRDSGRPNTGELFF.